What follows are 7 T cell receptor beta chains derived from one specimen sequenced in a study of PD-1 blockade in classical Hodgkin lymphoma. TCRdb keeps only in-frame clones here, not all; method: immunoSEQ multiplex PCR. The data contain tens of thousands of clones, roughly 89% of them singletons. Relapse was seen in all patients after autologous stem cell transplantation, and brentuximab vedotin exposure was variable. This sample comprised peripheral blood mononuclear cells (PBMCs), obtained before the second cycle of nivolumab. The source of these receptors is a human donor with classical Hodgkin lymphoma.

This sequence joins TRBV28 and TRBJ1-5; D remains ambiguous. The CDR3 sequence is 12 residues long. The germline V gene has CDR1 MDHEN and CDR2 SYDVKM. Trimming stripped 6 bases from V and 5 bases from J, with 8 bases between. CDR3 coding DNA: TGTGCCAGCAGCCCCAGTTATCAGCCCCAGCATTTT. Protein: CASSPSYQPQHF.

The chain has TRBV10-2 and TRBJ2-5; 7 nucleotides line up with TRBD1. J gave up 5 bases and V 6 bases, and 12 bases lay outside the gene matches. Germline V CDR1 and CDR2: WSHSY, SAAADI. The CDR3 consists of 15 residues. This CDR3 reads CASSLGTVGRETQYF. The CDR3 DNA reads as TGCGCCAGCAGCCTAGGGACAGTTGGAAGGGAGACCCAGTACTTC.

The rearrangement joins TRBV11-2 to TRBJ2-7; D possibly corresponds to TRBD2 (5 bases). With 1 base removed from V and 1 base from J, the gap between germline ends came to 5 bases. CDR1 SGHAT and CDR2 FQNNGV come from the germline V gene. The length of the CDR3 is 13 residues. The CDR3 bases are TGTGCCAGCAGCTTAGGAGGGTCCTACGAGCAGTACTTC. Protein product: CASSLGGSYEQYF. The full variable domain, in which reference TRBV11-2 and TRBJ2-7 provide the parts outside the CDR3, is EAGVAQSPRYKIIEKRQSVAFWCNPISGHATLYWYQQILGQGPKLLIQFQNNGVVDDSQLPKDRFSAERLKGVDSTLKIQPAKLEDSAVYLCASSLGGSYEQYFGPGTRLTVT.

The rearrangement uses TRBV11-2 and TRBJ2-7; 9 positions agree with TRBD2. The V gene end was trimmed by 3 bases and the J gene end by 4 bases; junction bases not matched to a gene: 7. The germline gives CDR1 SGHAT, CDR2 FQNNGV. CDR3 length equals 15 residues. The CDR3 bases are TGTGCCAGCAGCTTGGGTAGCGGGAGCGGGTACGAGCAGTACTTC. It translates to CASSLGSGSGYEQYF.

V gene TRBV7-2 combines with J gene TRBJ2-7, with 10 bases lining up with TRBD2. This CDR3 has 16 amino acids. Per the germline V gene, CDR1 is SGHTA and CDR2 is FQGNSA. Trimming at V came to 4 bases and at J to 0 bases, leaving 6 bases not matched to a gene. The CDR3, as DNA: TGTGCCAGCAGCTATAGCGGGGGGTCATACTCCTACGAGCAGTACTTC. It yields the protein CASSYSGGSYSYEQYF.

The chain is built from TRBV6-5 and TRBJ1-1; 9 bases fit TRBD1. Germline V gene data show CDR1 as MNHEY and CDR2 as SVGAGI. After removal of 6 bases from V and 6 bases from J, the junction contained 5 bases not matched to a gene. CDR3 length equals 13 residues. In nucleotides, the CDR3 is TGTGCCAGCAGACCGGGACAGGGTGCTGAAGCTTTCTTT. This sequence encodes CASRPGQGAEAFF.

This clone was detected once. This chain joins TRBV6-4 and TRBJ1-5, with 10 bases lining up with TRBD1. Trimming cost V 6 bases and J 6 bases; bases outside gene matches: 5. Germline CDR1 and CDR2: MRHNA and SNTAGT. This CDR3 spans 14 amino acids. CDR3 in DNA: TGTGCCAGCAGGAACCGGGACAGGGGTCAGCCCCAGCATTTT. Residues: CASRNRDRGQPQHF.